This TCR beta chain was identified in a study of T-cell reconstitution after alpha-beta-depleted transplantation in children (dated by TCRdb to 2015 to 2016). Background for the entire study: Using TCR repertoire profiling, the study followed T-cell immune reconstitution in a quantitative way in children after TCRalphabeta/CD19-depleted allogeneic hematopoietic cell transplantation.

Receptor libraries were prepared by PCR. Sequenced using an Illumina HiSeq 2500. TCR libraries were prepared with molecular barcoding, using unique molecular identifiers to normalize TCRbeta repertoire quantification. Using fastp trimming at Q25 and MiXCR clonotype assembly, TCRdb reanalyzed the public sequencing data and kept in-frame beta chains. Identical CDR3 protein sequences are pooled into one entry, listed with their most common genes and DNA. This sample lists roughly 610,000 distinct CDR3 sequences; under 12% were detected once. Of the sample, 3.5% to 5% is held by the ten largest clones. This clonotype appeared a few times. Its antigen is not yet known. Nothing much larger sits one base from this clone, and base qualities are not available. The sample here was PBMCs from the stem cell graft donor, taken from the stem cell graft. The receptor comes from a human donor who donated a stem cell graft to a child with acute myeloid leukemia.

DNA sequence: TGTGCCAGCAGCTTAGGGGGCCCGGGACAGCCCCAGCATTTT. It translates to CASSLGGPGQPQHF. This chain is built from TRBV7-3 and TRBJ1-5; the D region possibly corresponds to TRBD1 (6 bases align). V is cut by 2 bases and J by 7 bases, and the space between the germline ends is 12 bases. The germline V gene yields SGHTA for CDR1 and FQGTGA for CDR2. The CDR3 goes from the cysteine to the phenylalanine over 14 residues. CDR3 DNA only is kept here, 42 bases in frame from base 1.